This record concerns one TCR beta chain sequence. Sequencing was performed with immunoSEQ multiplex PCR; in TCRdb, only in-frame clones are kept and a portion is missing. The repertoire consists of fewer than 300,000 clones, with more than 75% occurring once and the leading ten covering around 0.92%. This sample was taken from a study of cytomegalovirus exposure and HLA in healthy donors. The CDR3 totals 16 residues. Trimming left V 4 bases short and J 0 bases short, with 17 bases between. Germline V gene data show CDR1 as SGDLS and CDR2 as YYNGEE. This receptor was taken from a woman between 18 and 29 years old in good health and CMV-seronegative. V and J are TRBV9 and TRBJ2-7; D gene uncertain. The sequenced sample was PBMCs. The CDR3 bases are TGTGCCAGCAGCCCACGCGGTGGGTTGGGCTCCTACGAGCAGTACTTC. Its protein is CASSPRGGLGSYEQYF.